The rows below give T cell receptor beta chains drawn from one sample of a study of T cell responses to AZD1222 COVID-19 vaccine. Sequencing was performed with immunoSEQ multiplex PCR; in TCRdb, only in-frame clones are kept and a portion is missing. The repertoire consists of some 110,000 clones, with about 92% occurring once and the leading ten covering roughly 8%. The sequencing used peripheral blood, collected 28 days after the second AZD1222 dose. The source is an adult who received the AZD1222 COVID-19 vaccine. Each CDR3 is given with its conserved first and last residue. A D gene is named only where the DNA matches it firmly. Part of the rows lack a size; the others show once, few, many or a class for expanded clones.

v_call	clone_size	j_call	d_call	cdr3_nt	cdr3_aa
TRBV24-1	-	TRBJ2-1	-	TGTGCCACCAGTGATCCCACGGTAGTCTACAATGAGCAGTTCTTC	CATSDPTVVYNEQFF
TRBV7-2	-	TRBJ1-2	-	TGTGCCAGCAGTAACCCGTGGGGGGGATCTAACTATGGCTACACCTTC	CASSNPWGGSNYGYTF
TRBV5-4	-	TRBJ1-2	-	TGTGCCAGCAGCCCTGGAGGGGAAGGTGGCTACACCTTC	CASSPGGEGGYTF
TRBV11-2	once	TRBJ2-6	-	TGTGCCAGCAGTTTGTCTGGGGCCAACGTCCTGACTTTC	CASSLSGANVLTF
TRBV29-1	-	TRBJ1-1	-	TGCAGCGTTGGAATAGAGAACACTGAAGCTTTCTTT	CSVGIENTEAFF
TRBV6-2/TRBV6-3	-	TRBJ1-3	-	TGTGCCAGCAGCCGACAGGCCTCTGGAAACACCATATATTTT	CASSRQASGNTIYF
TRBV19	-	TRBJ2-1	TRBD2	TGTGCCAGTATCCGGACTAGCGGGGCAAGCTCCTACAATGAGCAGTTCTTC	CASIRTSGASSYNEQFF
TRBV5-1	-	TRBJ2-5	TRBD1	TGCGCCAGCAGCCTAAACAGGGGTAGAGTAGAGACCCAGTACTTC	CASSLNRGRVETQYF
TRBV3-1/TRBV3-2	-	TRBJ1-5	-	TGTGCCAGCAGCCAATCACACTTTAGGACCGCTTCCACTAGCAATCAGCCCCAGCATTTT	CASSQSHFRTASTSNQPQHF
TRBV7-2	once	TRBJ2-2	-	TGTGCCAGCAGCACCCGGGGGGCCAATGGCGGGGAGCTGTTTTTT	CASSTRGANGGELFF
TRBV7-2	few	TRBJ1-2	-	TGTGCCAGCAGCTTAGCGGTCAGTAACTATGGCTACACCTTC	CASSLAVSNYGYTF
TRBV6-1	-	TRBJ2-7	-	TGTGCCAGCAGTGATTTAAAGGGTATCTACGAGCAGTACTTC	CASSDLKGIYEQYF
TRBV5-1	-	TRBJ1-5	-	TGCGCCAGCAGCTCCGGGGCAGGGAATCAGCCCCAGCATTTT	CASSSGAGNQPQHF
TRBV19	-	TRBJ1-2	-	TGTGCCAGTAGTACCCAGACAGACGGTTATGGCTACACCTTC	CASSTQTDGYGYTF
TRBV7-2	-	TRBJ1-1	TRBD1	TGTGCCAGCAGCACACACAGGGGTACGAACACTGAAGCTTTCTTT	CASSTHRGTNTEAFF
TRBV7-2	-	TRBJ2-4	TRBD1	TGTGCCAGCAGCGTATACTACAGGGGAGCCAAAAACATTCAGTACTTC	CASSVYYRGAKNIQYF
TRBV9	-	TRBJ1-2	-	TGTGCCAGCAGCGTAGAGGCAGGGCTCTATGGCTACACCTTC	CASSVEAGLYGYTF
TRBV6-2/TRBV6-3	once	TRBJ1-5	-	TGTGCCAGCAGTCGACTGGGCAATCAGCCCCAGCATTTT	CASSRLGNQPQHF
TRBV3-1/TRBV3-2	-	TRBJ2-7	-	TGTGCCAGCAGCCAAGAGGTGACAGAGCAGTACTTC	CASSQEVTEQYF
TRBV24-1	-	TRBJ2-5	TRBD1	TGTGCCACCAGTGACCCGGGGACAGGGATCGAGACCCAGTACTTC	CATSDPGTGIETQYF
TRBV7-2	-	TRBJ2-7	TRBD1	TGTGCCAGCAGCTTAGTGGGACAGAAAACCTACGAGCAGTACTTC	CASSLVGQKTYEQYF
TRBV4-1	-	TRBJ2-1	TRBD2	TGCGCCAGCAGCCAAGTGCGACTAGCGGTCTACAATGAGCAGTTCTTC	CASSQVRLAVYNEQFF
TRBV6-5	-	TRBJ2-2	-	TGTGCCAGCAACCGGCCAGGGCACACCGGGGAGCTGTTTTTT	CASNRPGHTGELFF
TRBV10-2	-	TRBJ1-5	-	TGCGCCAGCAGCGGAAATAGCAATCAGCCCCAGCATTTT	CASSGNSNQPQHF
TRBV3-1/TRBV3-2	-	TRBJ1-2	TRBD1	TGTGCCAGCAGCAACTGGGACAGCGCCCTTGGCTACACCTTC	CASSNWDSALGYTF
TRBV7-3	-	TRBJ2-1	-	TGTGCCAGCAGCCCCCGGACCCCGGAATACAATGAGCAGTTCTTC	CASSPRTPEYNEQFF
TRBV5-1	-	TRBJ2-7	TRBD1	TGCGCCAGCAGCTTCGACAGGGACCATTACGAGCAGTACTTC	CASSFDRDHYEQYF
TRBV6-5	-	TRBJ1-1	-	TGTGCCAGCAGTTACTCTCCGGGGAGGGGCACTGAAGCTTTCTTT	CASSYSPGRGTEAFF
TRBV10-2	-	TRBJ2-3	TRBD2	TGCGCCACCGAGCGGGGGGGCCGCACAGATACGCAGTATTTT	CATERGGRTDTQYF
TRBV6-5	-	TRBJ2-5	TRBD2	TGTGCCAGCAGTTACACCCGGCTAGCGGAAGGGGAGACCCAGTACTTC	CASSYTRLAEGETQYF
TRBV6-2/TRBV6-3	-	TRBJ1-5	-	TGTGCCAGCAGTCAGGTGAACAACAATCAGCCCCAGCATTTT	CASSQVNNNQPQHF
TRBV5-1	once	TRBJ2-1	-	TGCGCCAGCAGCCCTGGTGGAGGGCTTGGAGCAGGACTATTAAGGAATGAGCAGTTCTTC	CASSPGGGLGAGLLRNEQFF
TRBV6-6	-	TRBJ2-2	-	TGTGCCAGCAGTTACGTTCGGGACACCGGGGAGCTGTTTTTT	CASSYVRDTGELFF
TRBV4-2	few	TRBJ2-5	-	TGTGCCAGCAGCCAAGATATGGCCAGCGAAGAGACCCAGTACTTC	CASSQDMASEETQYF
TRBV24-1	-	TRBJ2-4	-	TGTGCCACCAGTGATTGCTGCAGGGAGGAACGCTGGGCCAAAAACATTCAGTACTTC	CATSDCCREERWAKNIQYF
TRBV15	once	TRBJ1-3	TRBD1	TGTGCCACCAGCAGGCCCAGGGGGACCCCTGGAAACACCATATATTTT	CATSRPRGTPGNTIYF
TRBV29-1	-	TRBJ1-4	-	TGCAGCGTTGAAGAAGTTGATGAAAAACTGTTTTTT	CSVEEVDEKLFF
TRBV5-1	-	TRBJ1-2	-	TGCGCCAGCAGCTTAGCTTCCGACGCCTCTAACTATGGCTACACCTTC	CASSLASDASNYGYTF
TRBV14	-	TRBJ2-3	-	TGTGCCAGCAGTCGTGCCGGGACTTCGGGTACGCAGTATTTT	CASSRAGTSGTQYF
TRBV30	-	TRBJ2-1	TRBD2	TGTGCCCGTAGCGGGGTAACCTACAATGAGCAGTTCTTC	CARSGVTYNEQFF
TRBV12-3/TRBV12-4	-	TRBJ2-7	-	TGTGCCAGCAGTTTAGACGGACCGTACGAGCAGTACTTC	CASSLDGPYEQYF
TRBV11-3	once	TRBJ2-2	TRBD1	TGTGCCAGCAGCCATGGGACAGTAGGGAACGGGGAGCTGTTTTTT	CASSHGTVGNGELFF
TRBV5-8	-	TRBJ2-5	-	TGTGCCAGCAGCTTGGCCGAGAGACAAGAGACCCAGTACTTC	CASSLAERQETQYF
TRBV2	-	TRBJ2-7	-	TGTGCCAGCACCGACCCCACAGGCTCCTACGAGCAGTACTTC	CASTDPTGSYEQYF
TRBV24-1	-	TRBJ1-5	TRBD1	TGTGCCACCAGTGATAGGACAGGCCCCAATCAGCCCCAGCATTTT	CATSDRTGPNQPQHF
TRBV5-8	-	TRBJ1-5	-	TGTGCCAGCAGCCTGAGTCAGGGCGGCAATCAGCCCCAGCATTTT	CASSLSQGGNQPQHF